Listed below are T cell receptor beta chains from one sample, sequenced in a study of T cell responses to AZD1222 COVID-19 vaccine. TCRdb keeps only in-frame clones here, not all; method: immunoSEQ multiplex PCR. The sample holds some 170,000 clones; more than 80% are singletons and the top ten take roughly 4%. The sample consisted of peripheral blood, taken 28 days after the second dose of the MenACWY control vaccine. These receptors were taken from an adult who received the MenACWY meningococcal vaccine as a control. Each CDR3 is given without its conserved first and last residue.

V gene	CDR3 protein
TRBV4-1	ASSRGLAGGVGTGELF
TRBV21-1	ASSKPMDRGPRGYT
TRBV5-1	ASSLPLLGGAFQETQY
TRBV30	AWSVLRTTLH
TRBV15	ATSRGGLAAYEQY
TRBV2	ASAAGGAADTQY
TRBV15	ATSRDLGLAGRGDEQY
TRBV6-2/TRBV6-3	ASSYWTAGYGYT
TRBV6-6	ASSYPAGGVNYGYT
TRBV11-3	ASSQDREHSYEQY
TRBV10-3	AISDSARQPQH
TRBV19	ASSGQGVAYEQY
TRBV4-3	ASSQTLGSVRTSPLH
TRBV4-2	ASSLKIAGGSLGSYEQY
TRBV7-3	ASSTSGTSGRETQY
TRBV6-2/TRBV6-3	ASSLQRIGSPLH
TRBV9	ASSVGGWETQY
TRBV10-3	AISGGSFLSGGELF
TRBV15	ATSRDSREWADTQY
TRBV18	ASSPTTRSDQPQH
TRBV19	ASSSGEGEQF
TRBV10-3	AISEPGESADTQY
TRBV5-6	ASSLQGANTIY
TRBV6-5	ASSYSDRDYGYT
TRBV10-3	AISDPRGAGELF
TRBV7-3	ASSETGGYGYT
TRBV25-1	ASSDRTGRETQY
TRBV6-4	ASSERDGGELF
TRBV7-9	ASSPLGYSAYEQY
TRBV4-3	ASSQVGADTQY
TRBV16	ASSQSISWDRGYEQY
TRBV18	ASSPSAEEQY
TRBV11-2	ASSDGLAGAYEQY
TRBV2	ASSETRYNQPQH
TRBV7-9	ASSLGRGFNNEQF
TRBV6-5	ASSSPGQRGGYT
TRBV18	ASSPSGLETQY
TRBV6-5	ASSYSGWETQY
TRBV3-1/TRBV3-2	ASTRGDSYQPQH
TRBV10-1	ATTYLRDEQPQH
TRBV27	ASSSGLSSYNEQF
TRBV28	ATRGGLTDSYEQY
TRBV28	ASSYRLAATQETQY
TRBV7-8	ASSHGRGSYEQY
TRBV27	ASSVRSGHEKETQY
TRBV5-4	ASSEKTGGWKQY
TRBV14	ASSQGGRPQF
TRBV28	ASSLFSVLGEQY
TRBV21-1	ASSAPSGQMNTEAF
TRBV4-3	ASSQGTGQGVYEQY
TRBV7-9	ASSLATLGSTNEKLF
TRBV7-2	ASSLTSAANTGELF
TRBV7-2	ASSPELNSEQY